A selection of T cell receptor beta chains follows, all from one sample in a study of T cell changes during pregnancy in multiple sclerosis. Assay: immunoSEQ multiplex PCR; the TCRdb copy retains only in-frame clones and omits some. Seen here are over 90,000 clones, 91% observed once, and the top ten hold approximately 0.99%. Source: peripheral blood, taken before pregnancy. The receptor set was obtained from a female donor with multiple sclerosis, enrolled in a pregnancy study. Each CDR3 is given with its conserved first and last residue. Fields, in order: V gene, CDR3 protein.

v_call: TRBV14; cdr3_aa: CASSQGIGTGRFMNTEAFF
v_call: TRBV5-1; cdr3_aa: CASSLGGSKTDTQYF
v_call: TRBV25-1; cdr3_aa: CASSEFGENQPQHF
v_call: TRBV7-6; cdr3_aa: CASISFGPAVAGELFF
v_call: TRBV7-6; cdr3_aa: CASSLGGNYEQYF
v_call: TRBV7-9; cdr3_aa: CASSLSLAGGGYEQYF
v_call: TRBV27; cdr3_aa: CASRVGLLAQETQYF
v_call: TRBV19; cdr3_aa: CASSIPFGTAYGYTF
v_call: TRBV9; cdr3_aa: CASSPRTGQPNTIYF
v_call: TRBV4-2; cdr3_aa: CASSQDFGGRDYGYTF
v_call: TRBV7-3; cdr3_aa: CASSVDRSSGNTIYF
v_call: TRBV7-2; cdr3_aa: CATHPRGGREVSNYGYTF
v_call: TRBV19; cdr3_aa: CASSIRSPGELFF
v_call: TRBV4-3; cdr3_aa: CASSQGGGAANTGELFF
v_call: TRBV5-1; cdr3_aa: CASSLKAGGPGEEKLFF
v_call: TRBV27; cdr3_aa: CASSLTGGGNTIYF
v_call: TRBV19; cdr3_aa: CASSYQGNTEAFF
v_call: TRBV20-1; cdr3_aa: CSATPGTSRFF
v_call: TRBV27; cdr3_aa: CASRHTQGYNEQFF
v_call: TRBV6-6; cdr3_aa: CASSAGTTNTGELFF
v_call: TRBV5-4; cdr3_aa: CASSPGTGANSPLHF
v_call: TRBV27; cdr3_aa: CASSSPGTGSFF
v_call: TRBV7-9; cdr3_aa: CASSFGSRTGGAEAFF
v_call: TRBV18; cdr3_aa: CASSPAQGHTEAFF
v_call: TRBV6-1; cdr3_aa: CARGAQAWEDTEAFF
v_call: TRBV19; cdr3_aa: CASSVGRQGAIAKNIQYF
v_call: TRBV6-7; cdr3_aa: CASSYSCGGGEKLFF
v_call: TRBV30; cdr3_aa: CAWRAHGEKLFF
v_call: TRBV2; cdr3_aa: CASSLRQGNTEAFF
v_call: TRBV11-2; cdr3_aa: CASSGVREGPDTQYF
v_call: TRBV9; cdr3_aa: CASSVAGTDTQYF
v_call: TRBV19; cdr3_aa: CASRQRIAGVSNEQFF
v_call: TRBV6-5; cdr3_aa: CASSYGLAGGPDTQYF
v_call: TRBV18; cdr3_aa: CASSGQGGDIQYF
v_call: TRBV5-1; cdr3_aa: CASSLGAGGAPNQPQHF
v_call: TRBV28; cdr3_aa: CASSFALGQEYTEAFF
v_call: TRBV7-3; cdr3_aa: CASSPGGLAGGQETQYF
v_call: TRBV18; cdr3_aa: CASSPQVSSYEQYF
v_call: TRBV5-1; cdr3_aa: CASSFPLAGDQETQYF
v_call: TRBV5-1; cdr3_aa: CASSLLGGSYEQYF
v_call: TRBV19; cdr3_aa: CASSRTGPSLHF
v_call: TRBV28; cdr3_aa: CASSGMIGTRNGYEQYF
v_call: TRBV18; cdr3_aa: CASSPLPTGLNTEAFF
v_call: TRBV2; cdr3_aa: CASSEASGGDLDF
v_call: TRBV6-4; cdr3_aa: CASHGTGNQGNQPQHF
v_call: TRBV11-2; cdr3_aa: CASRFRVTGANVLTF
v_call: TRBV5-4; cdr3_aa: CASSSSSSGANVLTF
v_call: TRBV2; cdr3_aa: CASKRESSYNEQFF
v_call: TRBV28; cdr3_aa: CASREGQEAFF
v_call: TRBV5-1; cdr3_aa: CASSLDGTSGRLSSYNEQFF
v_call: TRBV28; cdr3_aa: CASSYGDRSSTPRDDQPQHF
v_call: TRBV2; cdr3_aa: CASTIQGSGDTGELFF
v_call: TRBV7-9; cdr3_aa: CASSLQPFRGRDYEQYF
v_call: TRBV5-4; cdr3_aa: CASSSPGTGGDTEAFF
v_call: TRBV7-2; cdr3_aa: CASSFGEWGTEAFF
v_call: TRBV12-5; cdr3_aa: CASGLGQGVNTGELFF
v_call: TRBV15; cdr3_aa: CATSKNLETGAAFF
v_call: TRBV29-1; cdr3_aa: CSVRTGVSSYEQYF
v_call: TRBV25-1; cdr3_aa: CASSETQGGPYYGYTF